This TCR beta chain was recorded in a study of cytomegalovirus exposure and HLA in healthy donors. Study as a whole: Tens of millions of unique TCR sequences came from HLA-typed donors in an early release.

Comment on this clone: What it binds is unknown.

Germline values: CDR1 LNHDA, CDR2 SQIVND (reference sequence). The CDR3 spans 14 residues. V shed 6 bases and J shed 6 bases, with 15 bases lying between them. Notes on the study in general: Immune exposure data for these donors was limited to CMV serostatus. Cytomegalovirus status, reportedly, was diagnosed with high specificity and sensitivity by the classifier. Listed as cytomegalovirus-associated were 164 TCR beta chains.

Both 60 Vbeta primers and 13 Jbeta primers went into the PCR. The method was immunoSEQ multiplex PCR; TCRdb's version includes in-frame clones alone and lacks a portion of them. The data show more than 85,000 clones, 13% to 15% seen once. The sequencing input was PBMCs. The chain links TRBV19 to TRBJ1-5; D gene ambiguous. The origin of this receptor is a female donor in good health and CMV-seronegative. CDR3 DNA sequence: TGTGCCAGTAGGCCCCCCGGCTCGGGTCAGCCCCAGCATTTT. This sequence encodes CASRPPGSGQPQHF. The whole variable domain, filled in from reference TRBV19 and TRBJ1-5, reads DGGITQSPKYLFRKEGQNVTLSCEQNLNHDAMYWYRQDPGQGLRLIYYSQIVNDFQKGDIAEGYSVSREKKESFPLTVTSAQKNPTAFYLCASRPPGSGQPQHFGDGTRLSIL.